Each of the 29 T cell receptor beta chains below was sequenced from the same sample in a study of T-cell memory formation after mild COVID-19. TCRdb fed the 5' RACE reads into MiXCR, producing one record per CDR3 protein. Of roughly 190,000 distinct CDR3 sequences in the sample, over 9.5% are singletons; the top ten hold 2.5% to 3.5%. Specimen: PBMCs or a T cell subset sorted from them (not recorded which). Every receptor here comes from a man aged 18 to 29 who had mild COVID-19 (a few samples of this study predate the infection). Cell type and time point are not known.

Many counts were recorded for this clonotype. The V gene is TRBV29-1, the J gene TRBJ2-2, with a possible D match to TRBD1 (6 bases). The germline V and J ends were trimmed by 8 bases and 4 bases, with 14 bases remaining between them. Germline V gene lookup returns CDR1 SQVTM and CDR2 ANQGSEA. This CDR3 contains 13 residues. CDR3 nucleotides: TGCAGCTCAGGGGAAAGTGGCACCGGGGAGCTGTTTTTT. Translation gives CSSGESGTGELFF.

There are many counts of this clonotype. The CDR3 sequence is CASRPGRGPDTQYF. CDR3 DNA sequence: TGCGCCAGCAGACCGGGACGGGGCCCCGATACGCAGTATTTT. The rearrangement uses TRBV5-1 and TRBJ2-3, with D perhaps given as TRBD1 or TRBD2 (5 bases each). Per the germline V gene, CDR1 is SGHRS and CDR2 is YFSETQ. This CDR3 region has 14 residues. V was trimmed by 5 bases and J by 6 bases, leaving 16 bases between them.

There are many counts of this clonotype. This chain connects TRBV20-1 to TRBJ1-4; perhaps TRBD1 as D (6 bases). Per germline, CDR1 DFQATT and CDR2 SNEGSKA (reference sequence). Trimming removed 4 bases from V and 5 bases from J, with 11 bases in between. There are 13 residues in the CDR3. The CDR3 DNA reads TGCAGTGCTAAGGGGGGTCCCAATGAAAAACTGTTTTTT. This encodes CSAKGGPNEKLFF.

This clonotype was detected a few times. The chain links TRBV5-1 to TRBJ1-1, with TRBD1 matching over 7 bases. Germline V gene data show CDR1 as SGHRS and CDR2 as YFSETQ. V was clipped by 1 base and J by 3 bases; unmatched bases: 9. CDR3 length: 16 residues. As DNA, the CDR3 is TGCGCCAGCAGCTTGACCTGGCGACAGGGAGACACTGAAGCTTTCTTT. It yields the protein CASSLTWRQGDTEAFF. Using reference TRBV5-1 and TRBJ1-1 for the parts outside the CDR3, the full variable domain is KAGVTQTPRYLIKTRGQQVTLSCSPISGHRSVSWYQQTPGQGLQFLFEYFSETQRNKGNFPGRFSGRQFSNSRSEMNVSTLELGDSALYLCASSLTWRQGDTEAFFGQGTRLTVV.

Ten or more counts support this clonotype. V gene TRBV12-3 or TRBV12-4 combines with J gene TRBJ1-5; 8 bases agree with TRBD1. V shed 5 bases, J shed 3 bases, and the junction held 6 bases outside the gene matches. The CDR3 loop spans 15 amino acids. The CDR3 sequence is CASSLQGQDNQPQHF. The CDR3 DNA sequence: TGTGCCAGCAGTCTCCAGGGACAGGACAATCAGCCCCAGCATTTT.

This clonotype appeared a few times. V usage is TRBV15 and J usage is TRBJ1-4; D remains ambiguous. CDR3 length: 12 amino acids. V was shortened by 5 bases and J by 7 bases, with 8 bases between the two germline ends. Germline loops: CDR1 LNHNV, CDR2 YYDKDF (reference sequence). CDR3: CATSPHTEKLFF. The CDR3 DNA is TGTGCCACCAGCCCCCATACTGAAAAACTGTTTTTT.

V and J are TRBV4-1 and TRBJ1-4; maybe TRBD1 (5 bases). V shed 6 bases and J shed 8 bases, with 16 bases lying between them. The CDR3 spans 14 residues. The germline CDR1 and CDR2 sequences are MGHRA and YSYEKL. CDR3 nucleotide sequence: TGCGCCAGCAGAAAGGGCGGGGGTTGGGAAAAACTGTTTTTT. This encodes CASRKGGGWEKLFF.

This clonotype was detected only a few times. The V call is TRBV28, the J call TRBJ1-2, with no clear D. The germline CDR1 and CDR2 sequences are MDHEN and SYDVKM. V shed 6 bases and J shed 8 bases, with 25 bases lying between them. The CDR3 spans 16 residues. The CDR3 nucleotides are TGTGCCAGCAGCCTCGGGCAGGATAGGCGGCGACTGGGCTACACCTTC. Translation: CASSLGQDRRRLGYTF.

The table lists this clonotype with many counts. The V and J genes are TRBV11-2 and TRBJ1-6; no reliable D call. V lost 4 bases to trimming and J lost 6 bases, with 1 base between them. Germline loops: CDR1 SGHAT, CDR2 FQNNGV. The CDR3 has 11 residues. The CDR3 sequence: CASSSNSPLHF. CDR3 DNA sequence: TGTGCCAGCAGCTCTAATTCACCCCTCCACTTT.

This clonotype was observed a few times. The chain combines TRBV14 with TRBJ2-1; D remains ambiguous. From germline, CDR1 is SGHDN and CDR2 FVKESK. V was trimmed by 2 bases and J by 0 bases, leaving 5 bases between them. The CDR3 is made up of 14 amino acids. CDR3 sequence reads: CASSQRLSYNEQFF. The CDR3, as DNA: TGTGCCAGCAGCCAAAGACTCTCCTACAATGAGCAGTTCTTC. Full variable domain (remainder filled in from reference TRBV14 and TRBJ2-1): EAGVTQFPSHSVIEKGQTVTLRCDPISGHDNLYWYRRVMGKEIKFLLHFVKESKQDESGMPNNRFLAERTGGTYSTLKVQPAELEDSGVYFCASSQRLSYNEQFFGPGTRLTVL.

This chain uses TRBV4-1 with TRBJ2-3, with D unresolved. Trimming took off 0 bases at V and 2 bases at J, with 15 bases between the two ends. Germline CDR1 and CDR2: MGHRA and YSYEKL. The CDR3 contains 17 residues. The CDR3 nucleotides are TGCGCCAGCAGCCAAGATGACTCCTCCTTTTACACAGATACGCAGTATTTT. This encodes CASSQDDSSFYTDTQYF.

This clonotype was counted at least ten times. The CDR3 spells CASGNREANYGYTF. The CDR3 DNA reads as TGTGCCAGCGGTAACAGGGAAGCTAACTATGGCTACACCTTC. The chain joins TRBV12-3 or TRBV12-4 to TRBJ1-2; maybe TRBD1 (6 bases). V lost 8 bases, J lost 0 bases, and 13 bases lay in between. The CDR3 extends over 14 amino acids.

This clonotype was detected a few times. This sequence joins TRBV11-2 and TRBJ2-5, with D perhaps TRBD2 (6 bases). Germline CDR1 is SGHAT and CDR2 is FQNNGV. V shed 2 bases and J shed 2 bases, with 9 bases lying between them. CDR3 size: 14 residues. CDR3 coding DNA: TGTGCCAGCAGCTTAAGCCGGGGGCAAGAGACCCAGTACTTC. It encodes CASSLSRGQETQYF.

The CDR3 DNA sequence: TGTGCCAGCAGCACCGGACAGACCTACAGTGGCACAGATACGCAGTATTTT. This encodes CASSTGQTYSGTDTQYF. The V and J genes are TRBV5-6 and TRBJ2-3; D is perhaps TRBD1 (6 bases). The CDR3 runs to 17 residues. Germline values: CDR1 SGHDT, CDR2 YYEEEE. Trimming took off 4 bases at V and 1 base at J, with 19 bases between the two ends.

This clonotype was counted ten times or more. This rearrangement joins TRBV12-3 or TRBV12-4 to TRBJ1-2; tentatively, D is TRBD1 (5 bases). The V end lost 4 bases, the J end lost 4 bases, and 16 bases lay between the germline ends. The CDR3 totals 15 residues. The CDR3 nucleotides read TGTGCCAGCAGTTCCCGGGGGGTCCCTCCCTATGGCTACACCTTC. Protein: CASSSRGVPPYGYTF.

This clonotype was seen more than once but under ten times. The DNA for the CDR3 is TGTGCCAGCAGCCTACGGGACAGGGAAGGCGAGCAGTACTTC. Translating gives CASSLRDREGEQYF. This sequence joins TRBV7-6 and TRBJ2-7; TRBD1 aligns across 9 bases. This CDR3 comprises 14 residues. The germline gives CDR1 SGHVS, CDR2 FNYEAQ. J gave up 6 bases and V 5 bases, and 8 bases lay outside the gene matches.

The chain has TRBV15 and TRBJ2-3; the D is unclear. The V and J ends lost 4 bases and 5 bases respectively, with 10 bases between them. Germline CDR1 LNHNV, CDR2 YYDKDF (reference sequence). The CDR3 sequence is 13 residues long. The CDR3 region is CATSTRMKDTQYF. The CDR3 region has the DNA TGTGCCACCAGCACCCGGATGAAAGATACGCAGTATTTT.

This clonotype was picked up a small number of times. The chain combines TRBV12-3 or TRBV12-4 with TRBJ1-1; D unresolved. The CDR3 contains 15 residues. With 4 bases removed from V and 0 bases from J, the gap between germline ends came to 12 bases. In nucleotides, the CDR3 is TGTGCCAGCAGTTCGCGGGTTACTATGAACACTGAAGCTTTCTTT. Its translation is CASSSRVTMNTEAFF.

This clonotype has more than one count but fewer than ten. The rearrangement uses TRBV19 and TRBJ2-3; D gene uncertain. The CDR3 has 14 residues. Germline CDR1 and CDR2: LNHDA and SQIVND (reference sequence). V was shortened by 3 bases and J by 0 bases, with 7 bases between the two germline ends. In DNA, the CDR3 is TGTGCCAGTAGTATCATGGATAGCACAGATACGCAGTATTTT. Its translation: CASSIMDSTDTQYF.

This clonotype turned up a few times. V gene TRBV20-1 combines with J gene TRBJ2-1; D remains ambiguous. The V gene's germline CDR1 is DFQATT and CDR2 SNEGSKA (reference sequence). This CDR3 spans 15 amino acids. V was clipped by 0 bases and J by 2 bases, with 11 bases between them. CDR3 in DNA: TGCAGTGCTAGAGACAGGATAAGTCCCTACAATGAGCAGTTCTTC. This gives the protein CSARDRISPYNEQFF.

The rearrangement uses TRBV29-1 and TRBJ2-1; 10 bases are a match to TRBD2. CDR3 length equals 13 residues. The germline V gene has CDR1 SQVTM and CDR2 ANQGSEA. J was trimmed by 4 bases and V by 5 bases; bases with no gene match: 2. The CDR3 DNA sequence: TGCAGCGTTACTAGCGGGGAGTACAATGAGCAGTTCTTC. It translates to CSVTSGEYNEQFF.

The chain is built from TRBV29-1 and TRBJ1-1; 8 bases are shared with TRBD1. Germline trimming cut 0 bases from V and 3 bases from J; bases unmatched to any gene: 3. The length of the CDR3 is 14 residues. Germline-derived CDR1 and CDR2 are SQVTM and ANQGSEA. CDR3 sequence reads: CSVEDRTGHTEAFF. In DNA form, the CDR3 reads TGCAGCGTTGAAGACCGGACAGGGCACACTGAAGCTTTCTTT.

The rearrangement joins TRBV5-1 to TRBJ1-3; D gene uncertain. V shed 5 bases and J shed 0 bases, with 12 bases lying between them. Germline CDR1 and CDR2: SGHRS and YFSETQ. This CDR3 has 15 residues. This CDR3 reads CASSFDGSSGNTIYF. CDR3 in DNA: TGCGCCAGCAGTTTCGACGGTAGCTCTGGAAACACCATATATTTT.

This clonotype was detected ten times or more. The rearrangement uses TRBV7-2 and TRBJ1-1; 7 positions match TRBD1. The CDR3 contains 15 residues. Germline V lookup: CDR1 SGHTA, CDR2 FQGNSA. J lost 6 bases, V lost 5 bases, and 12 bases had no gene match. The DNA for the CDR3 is TGTGCCAGCAGCCCTTATACCGGGACAGATTCTGAAGCTTTCTTT. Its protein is CASSPYTGTDSEAFF.

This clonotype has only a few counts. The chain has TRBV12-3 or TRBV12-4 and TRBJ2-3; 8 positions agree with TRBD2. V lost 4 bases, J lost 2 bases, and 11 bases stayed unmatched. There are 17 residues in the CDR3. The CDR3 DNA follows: TGTGCCAGCAGTTCTCCTCGGGGGGGCCGTTACACAGATACGCAGTATTTT. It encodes CASSSPRGGRYTDTQYF.

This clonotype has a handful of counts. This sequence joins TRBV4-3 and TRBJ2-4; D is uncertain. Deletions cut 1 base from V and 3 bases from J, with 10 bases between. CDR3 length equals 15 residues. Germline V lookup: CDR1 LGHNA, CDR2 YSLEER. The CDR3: CASSQVFRNKNIQYF. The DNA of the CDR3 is TGCGCCAGCAGCCAAGTTTTCAGAAACAAAAACATTCAGTACTTC.

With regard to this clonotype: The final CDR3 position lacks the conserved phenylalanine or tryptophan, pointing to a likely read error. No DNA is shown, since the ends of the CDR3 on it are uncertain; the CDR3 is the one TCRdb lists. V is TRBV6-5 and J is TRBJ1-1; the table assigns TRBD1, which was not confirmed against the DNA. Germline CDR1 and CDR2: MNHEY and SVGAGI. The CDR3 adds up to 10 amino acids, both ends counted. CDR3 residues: CASSYEGQGM.

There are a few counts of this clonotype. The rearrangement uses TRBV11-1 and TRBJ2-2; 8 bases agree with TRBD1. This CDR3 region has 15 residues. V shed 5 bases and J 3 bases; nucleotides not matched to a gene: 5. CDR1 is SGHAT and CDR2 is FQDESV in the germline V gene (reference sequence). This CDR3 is CASSAGQGDTGELFF. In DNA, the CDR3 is TGTGCCAGCAGCGCAGGACAGGGCGACACCGGGGAGCTGTTTTTT.

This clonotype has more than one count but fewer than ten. CDR3 sequence (DNA): TGCGCCAGCAGCTTGGCGATAGGGGACACAGGGGGATATACGCAGTATTTT. Translated, it gives CASSLAIGDTGGYTQYF. The chain uses TRBV5-1 and TRBJ2-3; 8 bases match TRBD1. Unmatched junction bases numbered 13, after V lost 0 bases and J lost 7 bases. The CDR3 length is 17 residues. The germline V gene encodes CDR1 SGHRS and CDR2 YFSETQ.